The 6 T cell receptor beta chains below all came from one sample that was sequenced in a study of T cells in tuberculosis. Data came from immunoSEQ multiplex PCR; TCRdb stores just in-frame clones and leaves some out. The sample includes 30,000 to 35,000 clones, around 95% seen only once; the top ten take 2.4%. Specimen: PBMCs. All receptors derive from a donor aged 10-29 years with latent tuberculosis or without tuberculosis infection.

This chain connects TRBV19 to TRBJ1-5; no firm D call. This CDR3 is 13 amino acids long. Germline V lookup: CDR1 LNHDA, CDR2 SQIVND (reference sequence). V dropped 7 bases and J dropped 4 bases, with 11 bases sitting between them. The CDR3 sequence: CASTWAFNQPQHF. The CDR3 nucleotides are TGTGCCAGTACCTGGGCCTTTAATCAGCCCCAGCATTTT.

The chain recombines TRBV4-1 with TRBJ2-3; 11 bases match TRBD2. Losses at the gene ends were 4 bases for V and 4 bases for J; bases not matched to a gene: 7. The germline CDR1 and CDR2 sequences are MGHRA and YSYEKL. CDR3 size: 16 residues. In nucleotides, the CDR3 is TGCGCCAGCAGCCCGACTGGACTAGCGGGTTCAGATACGCAGTATTTT. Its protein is CASSPTGLAGSDTQYF.

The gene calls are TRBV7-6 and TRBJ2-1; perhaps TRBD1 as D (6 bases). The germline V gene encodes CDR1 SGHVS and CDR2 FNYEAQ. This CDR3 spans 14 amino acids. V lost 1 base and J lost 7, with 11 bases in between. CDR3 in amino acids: CASSLGVRGNEQFF. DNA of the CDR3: TGTGCCAGCAGCTTAGGAGTCAGGGGTAATGAGCAGTTCTTC.

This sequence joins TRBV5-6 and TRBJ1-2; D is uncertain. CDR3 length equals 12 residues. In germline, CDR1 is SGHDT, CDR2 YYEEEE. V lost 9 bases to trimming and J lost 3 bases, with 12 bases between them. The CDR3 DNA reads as TGTGCCACCCTGACCGGGGACTATGGCTACACCTTC. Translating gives CATLTGDYGYTF.

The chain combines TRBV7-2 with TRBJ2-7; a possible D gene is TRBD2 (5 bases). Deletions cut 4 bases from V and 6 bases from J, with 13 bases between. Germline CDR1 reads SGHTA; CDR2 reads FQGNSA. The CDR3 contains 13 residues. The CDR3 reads CASSSYLGVEQYF. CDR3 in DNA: TGTGCCAGCAGCTCGTACCTCGGGGTCGAGCAGTACTTC.

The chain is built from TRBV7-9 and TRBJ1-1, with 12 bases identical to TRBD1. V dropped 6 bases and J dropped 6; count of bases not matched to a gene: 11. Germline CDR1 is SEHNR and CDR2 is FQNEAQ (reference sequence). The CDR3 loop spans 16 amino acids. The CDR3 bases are TGTGCCAGCAGGCCCGGGACAGGGGGCCTCTGGGCTGAAGCTTTCTTT. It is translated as CASRPGTGGLWAEAFF. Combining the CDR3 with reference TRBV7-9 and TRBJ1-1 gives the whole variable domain DTGVSQNPRHKITKRGQNVTFRCDPISEHNRLYWYRQTLGQGPEFLTYFQNEAQLEKSRLLSDRFSAERPKGSFSTLEIQRTEQGDSAMYLCASRPGTGGLWAEAFFGQGTRLTVV.